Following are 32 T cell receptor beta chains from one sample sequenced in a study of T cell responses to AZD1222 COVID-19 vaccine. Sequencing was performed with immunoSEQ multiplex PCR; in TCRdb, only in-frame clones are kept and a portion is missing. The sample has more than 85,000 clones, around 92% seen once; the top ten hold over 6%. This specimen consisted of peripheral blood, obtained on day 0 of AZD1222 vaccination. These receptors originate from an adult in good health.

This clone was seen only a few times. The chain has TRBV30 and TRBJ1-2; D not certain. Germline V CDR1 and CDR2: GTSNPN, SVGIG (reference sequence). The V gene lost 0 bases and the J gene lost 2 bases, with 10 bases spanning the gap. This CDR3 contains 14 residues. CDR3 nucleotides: TGTGCCTGGAGTGTGGAGGGAACGAACTATGGCTACACCTTC. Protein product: CAWSVEGTNYGYTF.

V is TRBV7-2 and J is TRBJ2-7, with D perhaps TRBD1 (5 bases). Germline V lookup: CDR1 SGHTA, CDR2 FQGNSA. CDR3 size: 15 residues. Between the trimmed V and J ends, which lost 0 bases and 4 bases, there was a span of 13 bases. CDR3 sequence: CASSLAAGKVYEQYF. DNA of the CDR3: TGTGCCAGCAGCTTAGCTGCAGGGAAAGTTTACGAGCAGTACTTC.

CDR3 protein: CASSLGSRVDEQYF. CDR3 in DNA: TGTGCCAGCAGCTTAGGATCACGGGTGGACGAGCAGTACTTC. The chain carries TRBV11-2 and TRBJ2-7, with D hard to call. The CDR3 extends over 14 amino acids. Trimming removed 1 base from V and 5 bases from J, with 12 bases in between. Germline loops: CDR1 SGHAT, CDR2 FQNNGV. Variable domain in full (rest from reference TRBV11-2 and TRBJ2-7): EAGVAQSPRYKIIEKRQSVAFWCNPISGHATLYWYQQILGQGPKLLIQFQNNGVVDDSQLPKDRFSAERLKGVDSTLKIQPAKLEDSAVYLCASSLGSRVDEQYFGPGTRLTVT.

CDR3 amino acids: CASSPAQGSNQPQHF. CDR3 in DNA: TGTGCCAGCAGCCCCGCCCAGGGGAGCAATCAGCCCCAGCATTTT. The chain links TRBV3-1 (or the pseudogene TRBV3-2) to TRBJ1-5, with TRBD1 as a possible D gene (6 bases). V was pared by 4 bases and J by 1 base, with 11 bases between. From germline, CDR1 is LGHDT and CDR2 YNNKEL (reference sequence). There are 15 residues in the CDR3.

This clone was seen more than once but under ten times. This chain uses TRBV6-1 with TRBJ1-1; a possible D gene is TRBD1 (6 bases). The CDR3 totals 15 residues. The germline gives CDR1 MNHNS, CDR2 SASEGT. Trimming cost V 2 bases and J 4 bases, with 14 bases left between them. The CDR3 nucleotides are TGTGCCAGCAGTGAATGGGCAGGGGTAAGCACTGAAGCTTTCTTT. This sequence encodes CASSEWAGVSTEAFF.

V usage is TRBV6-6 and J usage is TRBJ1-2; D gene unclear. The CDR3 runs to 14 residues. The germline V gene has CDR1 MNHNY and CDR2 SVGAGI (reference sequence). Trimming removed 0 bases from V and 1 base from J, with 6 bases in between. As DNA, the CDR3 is TGTGCCAGCAGTTACTCTCCGGGTAACTATGGCTACACCTTC. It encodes CASSYSPGNYGYTF.

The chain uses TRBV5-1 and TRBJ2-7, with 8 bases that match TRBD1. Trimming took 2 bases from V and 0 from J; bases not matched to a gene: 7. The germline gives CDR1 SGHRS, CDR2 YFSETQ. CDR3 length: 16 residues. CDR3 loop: CASSLEDRVTSYEQYF. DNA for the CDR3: TGCGCCAGCAGCTTAGAGGACAGGGTCACCTCCTACGAGCAGTACTTC.

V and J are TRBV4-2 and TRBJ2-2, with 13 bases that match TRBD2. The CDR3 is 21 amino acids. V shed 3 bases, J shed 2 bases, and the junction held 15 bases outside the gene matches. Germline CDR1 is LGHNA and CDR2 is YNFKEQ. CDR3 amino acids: CASSHWGLAGPGGGNTGELFF. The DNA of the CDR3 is TGTGCCAGCAGCCACTGGGGACTAGCGGGGCCCGGGGGAGGCAACACCGGGGAGCTGTTTTTT.

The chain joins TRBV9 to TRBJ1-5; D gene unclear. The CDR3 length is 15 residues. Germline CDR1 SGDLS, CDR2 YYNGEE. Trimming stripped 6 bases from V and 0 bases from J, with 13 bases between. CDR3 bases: TGTGCCAGCACCCCTCAATGGGTTAGCAATCAGCCCCAGCATTTT. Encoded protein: CASTPQWVSNQPQHF.

CDR3 DNA sequence: TGTGCCAGCAGCTTGGTTTCGCGGGGGAGCTCCTACAATGAGCAGTTCTTC. It yields the protein CASSLVSRGSSYNEQFF. The chain links TRBV5-5 to TRBJ2-1; 7 nucleotides align to TRBD2. V lost 0 bases and J lost 0; bases outside the gene matches: 6. CDR1 SGHKS and CDR2 YYEKEE come from the germline V gene (reference sequence). The CDR3 consists of 17 residues.

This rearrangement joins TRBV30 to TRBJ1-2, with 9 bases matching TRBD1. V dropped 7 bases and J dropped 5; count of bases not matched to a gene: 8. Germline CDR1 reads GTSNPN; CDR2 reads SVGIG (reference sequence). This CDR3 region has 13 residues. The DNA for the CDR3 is TGTGCCTCCCCGGGACAGGGCTGGTATGGCTACACCTTC. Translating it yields CASPGQGWYGYTF.

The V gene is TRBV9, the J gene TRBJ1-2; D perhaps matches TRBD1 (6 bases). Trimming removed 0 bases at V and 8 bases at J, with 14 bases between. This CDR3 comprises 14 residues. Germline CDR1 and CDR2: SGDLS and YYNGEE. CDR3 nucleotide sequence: TGTGCCAGCAGCGTAGGGGGGCGCACCGACGGCTACACCTTC. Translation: CASSVGGRTDGYTF.

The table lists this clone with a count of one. The CDR3 reads CASSKTSGGAAETQYF. The CDR3 coding sequence is TGTGCCAGCAGCAAGACTAGCGGGGGGGCCGCCGAGACCCAGTACTTC. This chain connects TRBV9 to TRBJ2-5, with 14 bases identical to TRBD2. This CDR3 is built from 16 residues. V lost 4 bases to trimming and J lost 5 bases; unmatched junction nucleotides: 7. Germline V gene sequence: CDR1 SGDLS, CDR2 YYNGEE.

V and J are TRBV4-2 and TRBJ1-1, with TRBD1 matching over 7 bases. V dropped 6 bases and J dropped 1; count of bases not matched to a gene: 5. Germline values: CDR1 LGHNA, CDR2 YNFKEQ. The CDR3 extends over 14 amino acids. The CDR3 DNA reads TGTGCCAGCAGAGGGGGGGACAGGAACACTGAAGCTTTCTTT. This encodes CASRGGDRNTEAFF.

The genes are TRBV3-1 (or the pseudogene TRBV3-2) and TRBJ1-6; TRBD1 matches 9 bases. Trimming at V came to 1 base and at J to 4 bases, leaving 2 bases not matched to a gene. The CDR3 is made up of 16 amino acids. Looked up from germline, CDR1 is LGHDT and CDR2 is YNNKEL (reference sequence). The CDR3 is CASSQGQGVYNSPLHF. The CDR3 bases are TGTGCCAGCAGCCAAGGACAGGGGGTTTATAATTCACCCCTCCACTTT.

CDR3: CASSPPEETQYF. The CDR3 DNA reads as TGTGCCAGCTCACCACCGGAAGAGACCCAGTACTTC. V gene TRBV18 combines with J gene TRBJ2-5, with D unresolved. The length of the CDR3 is 12 residues. CDR1 and CDR2 from the germline V gene are KGHSH and LQKENI. Trimming stripped 0 bases from V and 3 bases from J, with 2 bases between.

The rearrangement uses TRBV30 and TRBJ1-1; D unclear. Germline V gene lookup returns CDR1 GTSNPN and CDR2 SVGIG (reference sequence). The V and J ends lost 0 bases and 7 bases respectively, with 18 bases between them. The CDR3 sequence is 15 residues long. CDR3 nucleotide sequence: TGTGCCTGGAGTGTACTGGCGGCTATCCGCAGTGAAGCTTTCTTT. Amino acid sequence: CAWSVLAAIRSEAFF.

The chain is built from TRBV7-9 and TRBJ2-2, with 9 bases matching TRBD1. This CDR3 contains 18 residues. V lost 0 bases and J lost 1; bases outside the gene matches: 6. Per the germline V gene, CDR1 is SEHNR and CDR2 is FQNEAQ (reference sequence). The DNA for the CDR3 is TGTGCCAGCAGCTTAGCGCGGGGACAGGGCGGGAACACCGGGGAGCTGTTTTTT. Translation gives CASSLARGQGGNTGELFF.

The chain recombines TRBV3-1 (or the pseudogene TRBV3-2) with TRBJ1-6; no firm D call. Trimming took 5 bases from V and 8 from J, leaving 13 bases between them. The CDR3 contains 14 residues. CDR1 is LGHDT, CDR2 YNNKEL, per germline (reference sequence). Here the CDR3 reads CASSRVPEDSPLHF. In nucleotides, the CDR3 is TGTGCCAGCAGCAGAGTCCCGGAGGATTCACCCCTCCACTTT.

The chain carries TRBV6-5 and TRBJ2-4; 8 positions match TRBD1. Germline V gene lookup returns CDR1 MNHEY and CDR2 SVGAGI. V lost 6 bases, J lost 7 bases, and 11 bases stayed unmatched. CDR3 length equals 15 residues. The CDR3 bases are TGTGCCAGCAGCGATTGGACAGGGAGGCTGAACATTCAGTACTTC. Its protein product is CASSDWTGRLNIQYF.

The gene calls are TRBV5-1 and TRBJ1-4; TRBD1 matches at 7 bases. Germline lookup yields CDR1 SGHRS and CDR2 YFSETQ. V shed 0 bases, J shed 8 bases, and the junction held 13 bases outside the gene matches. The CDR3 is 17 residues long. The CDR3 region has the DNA TGCGCCAGCAGCTTGGATCCCCAGGGGGGGAATGGAGAAAAACTGTTTTTT. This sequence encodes CASSLDPQGGNGEKLFF.

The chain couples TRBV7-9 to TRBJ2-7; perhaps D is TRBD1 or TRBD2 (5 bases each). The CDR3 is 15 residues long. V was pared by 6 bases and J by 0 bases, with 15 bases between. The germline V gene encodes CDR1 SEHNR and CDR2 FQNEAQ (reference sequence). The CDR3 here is CASSSSRGRSYEQYF. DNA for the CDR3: TGTGCCAGCAGTTCCTCCCGGGGCCGCTCCTACGAGCAGTACTTC.

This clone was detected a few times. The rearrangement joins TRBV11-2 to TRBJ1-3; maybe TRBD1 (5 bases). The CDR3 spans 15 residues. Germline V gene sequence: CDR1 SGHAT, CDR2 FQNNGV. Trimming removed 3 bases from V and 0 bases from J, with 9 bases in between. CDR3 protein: CASSFTGASGNTIYF. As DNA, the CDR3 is TGTGCCAGCAGCTTTACAGGAGCCTCTGGAAACACCATATATTTT. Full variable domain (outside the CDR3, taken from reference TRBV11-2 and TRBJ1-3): EAGVAQSPRYKIIEKRQSVAFWCNPISGHATLYWYQQILGQGPKLLIQFQNNGVVDDSQLPKDRFSAERLKGVDSTLKIQPAKLEDSAVYLCASSFTGASGNTIYFGEGSWLTVV.

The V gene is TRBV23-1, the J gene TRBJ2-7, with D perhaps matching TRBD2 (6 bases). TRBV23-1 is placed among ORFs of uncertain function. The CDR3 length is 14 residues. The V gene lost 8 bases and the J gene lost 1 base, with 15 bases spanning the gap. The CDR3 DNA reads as TGCGCCAGCTCCCCCGGAGGGAATTCCTACGAGCAGTACTTC. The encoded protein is CASSPGGNSYEQYF.

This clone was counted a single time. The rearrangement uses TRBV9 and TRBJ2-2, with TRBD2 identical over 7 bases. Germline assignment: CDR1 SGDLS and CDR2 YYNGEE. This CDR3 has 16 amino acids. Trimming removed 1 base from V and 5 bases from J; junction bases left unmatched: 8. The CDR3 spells CASSVPGTGGTGELFF. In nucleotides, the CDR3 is TGTGCCAGCAGCGTACCCGGGACCGGGGGGACCGGGGAGCTGTTTTTT.

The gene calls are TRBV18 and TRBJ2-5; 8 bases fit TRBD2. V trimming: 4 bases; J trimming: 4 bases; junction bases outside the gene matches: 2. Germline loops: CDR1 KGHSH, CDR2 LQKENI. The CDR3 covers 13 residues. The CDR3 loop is CASSLGLGETQYF. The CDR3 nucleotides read TGTGCCAGCTCACTGGGACTAGGAGAGACCCAGTACTTC.

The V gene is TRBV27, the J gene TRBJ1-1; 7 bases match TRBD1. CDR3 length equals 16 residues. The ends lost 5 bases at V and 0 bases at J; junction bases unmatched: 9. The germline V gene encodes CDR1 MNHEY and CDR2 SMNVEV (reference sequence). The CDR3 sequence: CASSPYRGLMNTEAFF. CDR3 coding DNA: TGTGCCAGCAGTCCTTACAGGGGTCTGATGAACACTGAAGCTTTCTTT.

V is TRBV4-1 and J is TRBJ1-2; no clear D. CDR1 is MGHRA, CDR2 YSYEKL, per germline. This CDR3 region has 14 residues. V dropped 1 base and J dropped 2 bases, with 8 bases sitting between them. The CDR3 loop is CASSQVSVNYGYTF. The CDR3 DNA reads TGCGCCAGCAGCCAAGTTTCCGTGAACTATGGCTACACCTTC.

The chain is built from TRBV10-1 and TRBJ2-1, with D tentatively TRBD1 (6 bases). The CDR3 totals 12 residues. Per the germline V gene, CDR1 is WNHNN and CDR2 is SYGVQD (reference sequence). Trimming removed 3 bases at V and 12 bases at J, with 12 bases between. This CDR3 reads CASSEQGLGQFF. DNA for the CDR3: TGCGCCAGCAGTGAACAGGGCCTCGGGCAGTTCTTC.

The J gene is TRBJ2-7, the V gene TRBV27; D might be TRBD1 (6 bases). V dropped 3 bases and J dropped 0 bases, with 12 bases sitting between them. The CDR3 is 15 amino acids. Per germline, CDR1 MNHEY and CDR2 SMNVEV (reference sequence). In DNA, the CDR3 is TGTGCCAGCAGTTTTGGTCAGGGGTCCTCCTACGAGCAGTACTTC. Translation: CASSFGQGSSYEQYF.

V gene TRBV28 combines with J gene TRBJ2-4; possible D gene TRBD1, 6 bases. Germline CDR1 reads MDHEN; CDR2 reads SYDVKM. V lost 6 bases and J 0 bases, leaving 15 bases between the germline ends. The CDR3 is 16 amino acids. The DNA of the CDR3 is TGTGCCAGCAGCCAGAGGGACACAGTAGCCAAAAACATTCAGTACTTC. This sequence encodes CASSQRDTVAKNIQYF. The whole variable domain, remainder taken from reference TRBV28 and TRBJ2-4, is DVKVTQSSRYLVKRTGEKVFLECVQDMDHENMFWYRQDPGLGLRLIYFSYDVKMKEKGDIPEGYSVSREKKERFSLILESASTNQTSMYLCASSQRDTVAKNIQYFGAGTRLSVL.

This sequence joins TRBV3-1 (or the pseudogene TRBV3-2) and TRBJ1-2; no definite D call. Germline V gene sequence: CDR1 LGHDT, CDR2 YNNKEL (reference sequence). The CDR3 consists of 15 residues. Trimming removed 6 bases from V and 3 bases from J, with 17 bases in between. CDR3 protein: CASRPPGIEDYGYTF. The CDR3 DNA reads TGTGCCAGCAGGCCCCCCGGGATCGAGGACTATGGCTACACCTTC.